This T cell receptor beta chain was retrieved from a study of shared clonotypes between healthy human individuals. With 3 bases removed from V and 2 bases from J, the gap between germline ends came to 9 bases. The CDR3 extends over 14 amino acids. Germline assignment: CDR1 SGHNT and CDR2 YYREEE (reference sequence). All donors qualified as healthy HIV-negative adults and had experienced no recent acute infections or vaccinations. The protocol was immunoSEQ multiplex PCR, while the TCRdb copy is restricted to in-frame clones and leaves out a portion. The sample includes roughly 2.6 million clones, approximately 94% of them seen just once.

The receptor was derived from a man younger than 30 in good health. Sequencing was done on a sample of naive CD4+ T cells sorted from blood. Subset noted: CD45RA+ positively selected. J is TRBJ1-5 and V is TRBV5-4; D perhaps matches TRBD1 (5 bases). The CDR3 region is CASSYGQGNQPQHF. The CDR3 bases are TGTGCCAGCAGCTACGGACAAGGCAATCAGCCCCAGCATTTT.